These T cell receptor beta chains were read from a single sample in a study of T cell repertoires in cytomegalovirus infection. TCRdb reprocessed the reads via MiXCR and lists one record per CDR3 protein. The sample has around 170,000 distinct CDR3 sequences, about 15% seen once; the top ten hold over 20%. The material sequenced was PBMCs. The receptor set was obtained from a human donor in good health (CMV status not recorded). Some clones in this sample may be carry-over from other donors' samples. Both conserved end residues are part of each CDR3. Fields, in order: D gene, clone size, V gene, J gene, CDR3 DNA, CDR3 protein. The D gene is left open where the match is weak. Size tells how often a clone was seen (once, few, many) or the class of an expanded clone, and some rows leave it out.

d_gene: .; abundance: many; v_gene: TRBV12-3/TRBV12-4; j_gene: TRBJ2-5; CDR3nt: TGTGCCAGCAGTTTAATTAAAGAGACCCAGTACTTC; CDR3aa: CASSLIKETQYF
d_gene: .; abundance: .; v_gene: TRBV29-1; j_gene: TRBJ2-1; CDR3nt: TGCAGCGTTGCCCAGGGATATGAGCAGTTCTTC; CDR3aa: CSVAQGYEQFF
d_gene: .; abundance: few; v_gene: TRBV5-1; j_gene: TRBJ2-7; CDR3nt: TGCGCCAGCAGCTTGGAGGACCTCTGGGAGCAGTACTTC; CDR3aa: CASSLEDLWEQYF
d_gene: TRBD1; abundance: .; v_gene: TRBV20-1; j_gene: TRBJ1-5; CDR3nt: TGCAGTGCTAGTGACCCGGGGCAGGGGGGGGGTCAGCCCCAGCATTTT; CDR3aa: CSASDPGQGGGQPQHF
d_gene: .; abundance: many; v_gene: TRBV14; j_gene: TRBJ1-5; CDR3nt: TGTGCCAGCAGCCAGGGGGTAGGCAATCAGCCCCAGCATTTT; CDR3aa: CASSQGVGNQPQHF
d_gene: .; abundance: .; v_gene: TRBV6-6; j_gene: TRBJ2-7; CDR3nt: TGTGCCAGCAGGCTCTCACAGGACTCCTACGAGCAGTACTTC; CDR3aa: CASRLSQDSYEQYF
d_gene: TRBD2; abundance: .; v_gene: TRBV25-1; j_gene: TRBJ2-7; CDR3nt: TGTGCCAGCAGCCAGCGGGAGAACTCCTACGAGCAGTACTTC; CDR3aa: CASSQRENSYEQYF
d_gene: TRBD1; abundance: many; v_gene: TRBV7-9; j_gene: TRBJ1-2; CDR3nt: TGTGCCAGCAGCCCCCCGGGACAGGGTCCTTTATTCTATGGCTACACCTTC; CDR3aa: CASSPPGQGPLFYGYTF
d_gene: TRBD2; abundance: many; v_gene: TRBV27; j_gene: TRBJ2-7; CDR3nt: TGTGCCAGCAGTTCCTCGGGGGGGGTCTACGAGCAGTACTTC; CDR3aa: CASSSSGGVYEQYF
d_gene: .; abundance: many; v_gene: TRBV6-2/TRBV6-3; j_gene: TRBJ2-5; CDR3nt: TGTGCCAGCAGTTACCCACTAGGAGGGAACCAAGAGACCCAGTACTTC; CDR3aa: CASSYPLGGNQETQYF
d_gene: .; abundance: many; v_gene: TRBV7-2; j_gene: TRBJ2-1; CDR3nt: TGTGCCAGCAGCCTGGACTTCAGCTCCTACAATGAGCAGTTCTTC; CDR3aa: CASSLDFSSYNEQFF
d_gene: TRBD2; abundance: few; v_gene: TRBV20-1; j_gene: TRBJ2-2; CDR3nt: TGCAGTGCTACGGGGACTAGCGGGAGGGCCTGGGCCGGGGAGCTGTTTTTT; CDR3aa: CSATGTSGRAWAGELFF
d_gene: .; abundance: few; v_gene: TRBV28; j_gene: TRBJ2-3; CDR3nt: TGTGCCAGCAATAAGGAGACAGGATCCACAGATACGCAGTATTTT; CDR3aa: CASNKETGSTDTQYF
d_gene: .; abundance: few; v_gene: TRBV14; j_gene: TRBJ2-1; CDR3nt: TGTGCCAGCAGCCGGAGACAGGGAGGTGTTGAGCAGTTCTTC; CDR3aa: CASSRRQGGVEQFF
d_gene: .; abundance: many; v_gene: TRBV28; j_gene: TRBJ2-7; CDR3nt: TGTGCCAGCAGTCTAAGGGGACTCCAAGCCTACGAGCAGTACTTC; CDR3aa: CASSLRGLQAYEQYF
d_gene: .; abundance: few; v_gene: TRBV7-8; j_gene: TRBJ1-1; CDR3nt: TGTGCCAGCCGCGAGAAAAGGGTGACAGACTGGAACACTGAAGCTTTCTTT; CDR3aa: CASREKRVTDWNTEAFF
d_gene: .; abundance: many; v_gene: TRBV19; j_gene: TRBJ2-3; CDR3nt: TGTGCCAGTAGTAGTTCAAGGGATACGCAGTATTTT; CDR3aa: CASSSSRDTQYF
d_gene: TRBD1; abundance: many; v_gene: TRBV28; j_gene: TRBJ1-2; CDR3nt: TGTGCCAGCAGTTTGACAGGGGACTATGGCTACACCTTC; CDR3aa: CASSLTGDYGYTF
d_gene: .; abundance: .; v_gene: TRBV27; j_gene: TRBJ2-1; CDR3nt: TGTGCCAGCAGAGGAGGGCTGATGGGTGAGCAGTTCTTC; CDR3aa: CASRGGLMGEQFF
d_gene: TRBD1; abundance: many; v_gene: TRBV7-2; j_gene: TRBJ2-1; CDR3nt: TGTGCCAGCAGCTTGTTCGGGACAGGGGAGAGGAATGAGCAGTTCTTC; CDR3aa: CASSLFGTGERNEQFF
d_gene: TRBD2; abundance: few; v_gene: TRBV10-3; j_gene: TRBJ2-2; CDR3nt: TGTGCCATCAGCGGGACTAGCGGGTGGCTGTTTTTT; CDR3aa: CAISGTSGWLFF
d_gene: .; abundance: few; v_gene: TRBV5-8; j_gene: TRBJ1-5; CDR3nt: TGTGCCAGCAGCTTCAGGGGTCAAAATCAGCCCCAGCATTTT; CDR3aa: CASSFRGQNQPQHF
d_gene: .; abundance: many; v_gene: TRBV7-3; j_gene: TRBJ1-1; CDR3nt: TGTGCCAGCAGCGAATTGGGGCGCACTGAAGCTTTCTTT; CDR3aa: CASSELGRTEAFF
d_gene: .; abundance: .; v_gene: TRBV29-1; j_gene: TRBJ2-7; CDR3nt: TGCAGCGTTGACCTAATCCGGGAAGGGACTCAGTACTTC; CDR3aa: CSVDLIREGTQYF
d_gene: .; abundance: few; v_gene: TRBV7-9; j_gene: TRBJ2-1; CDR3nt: TGTGCCAGCAGCTGGGGGACTCCGGGGGAGCAGTTCTTC; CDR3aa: CASSWGTPGEQFF
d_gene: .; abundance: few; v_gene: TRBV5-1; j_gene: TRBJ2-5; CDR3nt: TGCGCCAGCAGCTTGGGTGTCGGGTGGGGAGAGACCCAGTACTTC; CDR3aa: CASSLGVGWGETQYF
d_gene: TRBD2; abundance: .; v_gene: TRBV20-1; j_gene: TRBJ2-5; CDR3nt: TGCAGTGCTAGCGAGGATAGCGGGACGCAAGAGACCCAGTACTTC; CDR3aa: CSASEDSGTQETQYF
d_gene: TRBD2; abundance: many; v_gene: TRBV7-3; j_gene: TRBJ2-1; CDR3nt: TGTGCCAGCAGCCCCCCGGGACTAGGTTTCAATGAGCAGTTCTTC; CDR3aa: CASSPPGLGFNEQFF
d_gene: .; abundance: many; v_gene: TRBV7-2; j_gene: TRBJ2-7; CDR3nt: TGTGCCAGCAGCTTGGCTAGGGGTGAGCAGTACTTC; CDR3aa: CASSLARGEQYF
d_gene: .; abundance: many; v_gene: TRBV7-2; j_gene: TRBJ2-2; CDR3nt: TGTGCCAGCATCCATGGTCCCGGGGAGCTGTTTTTT; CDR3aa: CASIHGPGELFF
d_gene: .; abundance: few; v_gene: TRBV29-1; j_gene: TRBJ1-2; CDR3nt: TGCAGCGTTGAAGAGAGATATGGCTACACCTTC; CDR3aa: CSVEERYGYTF
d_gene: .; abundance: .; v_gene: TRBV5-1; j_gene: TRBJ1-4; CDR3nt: TGCGCCAGCAGCGCATCTAATGAAAAACTGTTTTTT; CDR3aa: CASSASNEKLFF
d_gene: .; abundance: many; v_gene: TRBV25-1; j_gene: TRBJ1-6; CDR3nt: TGTGCCAGCAGTCATTCCAGGAGCTCCTATAATTCACCCCTCCACTTT; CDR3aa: CASSHSRSSYNSPLHF
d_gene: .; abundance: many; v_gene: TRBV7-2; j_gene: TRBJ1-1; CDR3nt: TGTGCCAGCAGCTTAGTTGGTGGAGGGACTGAAGCTTTCTTT; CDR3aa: CASSLVGGGTEAFF
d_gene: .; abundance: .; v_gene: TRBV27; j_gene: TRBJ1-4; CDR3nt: TGTGCCAGCAGTTTATCGCTGTGGGGGGCTGGCGAAAAACTGTTTTTT; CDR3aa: CASSLSLWGAGEKLFF
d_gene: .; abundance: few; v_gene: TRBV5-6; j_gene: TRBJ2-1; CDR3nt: TGTGCCAGCAGCTTGGTCCCGGGGAGCTCCTACAATGAGCAGTTCTTC; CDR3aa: CASSLVPGSSYNEQFF
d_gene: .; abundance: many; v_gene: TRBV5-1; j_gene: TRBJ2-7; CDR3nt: TGCGCCAGCAGCTTGGGGACGGCGAGCTCCTACGAGCAGTACTTC; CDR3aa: CASSLGTASSYEQYF
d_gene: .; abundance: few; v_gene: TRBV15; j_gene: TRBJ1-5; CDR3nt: TGTGCCACCAGCAGAGATTTACGGAGCGTGGAGCCCCAGCATTTT; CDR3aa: CATSRDLRSVEPQHF
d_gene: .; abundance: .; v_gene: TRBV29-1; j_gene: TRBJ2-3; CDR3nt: TGCAGCGTTTGCCTCGATCGACGAGATACGCAGTATTTT; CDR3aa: CSVCLDRRDTQYF
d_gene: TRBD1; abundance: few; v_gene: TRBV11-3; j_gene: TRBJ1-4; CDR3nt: TGTGCCAGCAGCCCAGGGGGGTCCGCCAATGAAAAACTGTTTTTT; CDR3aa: CASSPGGSANEKLFF
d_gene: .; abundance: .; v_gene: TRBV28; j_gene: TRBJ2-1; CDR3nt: TGTGCCAGCAGTTGGCGCCGGGAAGCCTACAATGAGCAGTTCTTC; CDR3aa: CASSWRREAYNEQFF
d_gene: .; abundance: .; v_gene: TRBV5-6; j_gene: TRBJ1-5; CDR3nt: TGTGCCAGCAGCTTGGCAGGGGACGAGAGCAATCTGCCCCAGCATTTT; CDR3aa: CASSLAGDESNLPQHF
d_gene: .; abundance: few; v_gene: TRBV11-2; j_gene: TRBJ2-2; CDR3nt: TGTGCCAGCAGCGACACTAACACCGGGGAGCTGTTTTTT; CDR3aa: CASSDTNTGELFF
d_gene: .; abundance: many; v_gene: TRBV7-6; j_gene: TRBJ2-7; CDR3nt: TGTGCCAGCAGTGGAAACACCTACGAGCAGTACTTC; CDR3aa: CASSGNTYEQYF
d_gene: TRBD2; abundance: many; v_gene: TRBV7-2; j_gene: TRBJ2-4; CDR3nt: TGTGCCAGCAGCTTCGGGAGGGCCGAAAACATTCAGTACTTC; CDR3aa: CASSFGRAENIQYF
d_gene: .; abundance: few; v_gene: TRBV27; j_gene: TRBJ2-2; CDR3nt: TGTGCCAGCAGCCCAGGGGTGTTTCTCACCGGGGAGCTGTTTTTT; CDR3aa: CASSPGVFLTGELFF
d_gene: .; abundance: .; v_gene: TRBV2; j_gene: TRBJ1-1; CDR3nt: TGTGCCAGCAGTGAAGAGGGGTGGACTGAAGCTTTCTTT; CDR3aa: CASSEEGWTEAFF
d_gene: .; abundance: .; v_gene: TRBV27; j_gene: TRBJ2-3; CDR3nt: TGTGCCAGCAGCCCGGCAGGAGGCCCTAGCACAGATACGCAGTATTTT; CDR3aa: CASSPAGGPSTDTQYF
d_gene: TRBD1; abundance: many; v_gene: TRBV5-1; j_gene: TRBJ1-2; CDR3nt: TGCGCCAGCAGCGCAGGGGGAGTCGGCGGCTACACCTTC; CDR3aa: CASSAGGVGGYTF
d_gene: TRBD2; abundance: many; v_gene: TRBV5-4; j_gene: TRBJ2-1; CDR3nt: TGTGCCAGCAGCTTCATCCTAGCGGGGGGTGGTGAGCAGTTCTTC; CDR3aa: CASSFILAGGGEQFF
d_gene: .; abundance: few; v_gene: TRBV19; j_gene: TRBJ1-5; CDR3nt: TGTGCCAGTAGTTCCGGGGCCCTCGGGCAGCCCCAGCATTTT; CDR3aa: CASSSGALGQPQHF
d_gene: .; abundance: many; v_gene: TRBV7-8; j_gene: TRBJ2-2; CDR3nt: TGTGCCAGCAGCCTCCACCCTGCGGCGAACACCGGGGAGCTGTTTTTT; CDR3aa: CASSLHPAANTGELFF
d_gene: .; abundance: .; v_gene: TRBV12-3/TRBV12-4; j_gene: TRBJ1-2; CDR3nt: TGTGCCAGCACTTCCCTATTGGGGTTGCAAGGCTACACCTTC; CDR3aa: CASTSLLGLQGYTF
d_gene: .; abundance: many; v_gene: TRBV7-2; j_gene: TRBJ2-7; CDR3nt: TGTGCCAGCAGCTCCCCCGGGGGCGAGCAGTACTTC; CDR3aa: CASSSPGGEQYF